This entry describes one TCR beta chain. The clone's antigen remains unknown. It has no much larger one-base neighbor in the sample; base qualities were not kept. According to the germline V gene, CDR1 reads SGDLS and CDR2 reads YYNGEE. Trimming removed 3 bases from V and 11 bases from J; the gene matches leave 13 bases unexplained. Including cysteine and phenylalanine, the CDR3 has 16 amino acids. Only CDR3 DNA remains: 48 bases, in frame from the first base. This sample stems from a study of blood T cells in healthy people across ages (dated by TCRdb to between 2014 and 2016). In the study overall: Template switching captured roughly one uniquely barcoded TCR beta cDNA molecule per two T cells in model experiments. Age-related changes in TCR beta repertoire diversity were measured in the study by deep sequencing normalized with unique cDNA molecular identifiers. Four age groups were formed from the donors: young (average roughly 16 years), middle-aged (approximately 40), aged (about 62) and long-lived (82). To avoid experimental bias, donors of different ages were distributed randomly across sequencing lanes. The study analyzed two additional independent replicas of 1 million unique cDNA reads from the same blood draw for two donors, one aged 18 to 30 and one aged 80 or older. General study outcomes and caveats: Estimates of total diversity from one million sequenced T cells were regarded as lower bounds and underestimates. The percentage of naive T cells measured by flow cytometry correlated strongly with observed TCR beta diversity. Because profiling used bulk unsorted PBMCs, naive and antigen-experienced compartments could not be compared conclusively. Compared with the aged group, the long-lived group had more naive CD4+ T cells, fewer expanded clones and increased TCR diversity, a pattern suggesting age selection. Because donor CMV infection status was unknown, age-related changes in expanded clonotypes were potentially confounded. Observed TCR beta diversity per million T cells fell roughly linearly with age, and a significant reduction was already apparent by age roughly 40.

Library method: 5' RACE. The data were produced on an Illumina HiSeq 2500. A second PCR of roughly 7 to 12 cycles was run with a J-beta primer mix and a sample-barcoded 5' primer. Each TCR beta cDNA molecule received a unique molecular identifier from a template-switch 5' adaptor carrying 12 random nucleotides. At least 2.5 million CDR3-containing paired-end reads were obtained from each sample. First-strand cDNA was synthesized from all RNA with the Mint cDNA synthesis kit, primed by a TRBC-specific oligonucleotide. Following uracil-DNA glycosylase treatment, a first 18-cycle PCR with universal primers M1SS and BC2_uni_R was performed on all cDNA. The study's processing was this. For normalization, 1 million high-quality reads, each with a distinct molecular identifier, were randomly selected from each sample. Instead of being binned into consensus sequences, reads that shared molecular identifiers were thrown out. MiTCR, set to a Q25 quality threshold and the strictest error-elimination algorithm, was used for CDR3 identification, clonotype clustering and error correction. A nonparametric unseen species model using Euler transformation provided a lower-bound estimate of total TCR beta diversity. TCRdb itself trimmed the public reads at Q25 with fastp, ran MiXCR and retained productive beta chains. Each entry merges the rows of one CDR3 protein and shows their most common DNA and genes. Clone size and V and J calls follow TCRdb, not the original study. Counted in this sample were more than 650,000 distinct CDR3 sequences; about 48% of them appeared once. Roughly 37% of the sample comes from the top ten.

Donors were a few dozen systemically healthy Caucasian individuals from Russia aged roughly 6 to 100 years. About 10 milliliters of peripheral blood were collected from each donor into EDTA-treated Vacutainer tubes. Ficoll-Paque density-gradient centrifugation was used to isolate PBMCs, with at least 6.5 million obtained per sample. Total RNA was extracted from PBMCs with Trizol reagent, with at least 5 micrograms obtained per sample. Naive CD45RAhigh/CD27high T cell percentages were measured by flow cytometry on a PBMC aliquot from every donor. Recombination joined TRBV9 with TRBJ2-5; 13 junctional bases match TRBD2. The sequencing sample was made of blood. The receptor comes from a man older than 75 in good health. The nucleotide sequence is given as TGTGCCAGCAGCGACGGACTAGCGGGAGTGTCAGATGAGCAGTACTTC. This is translated as CASSDGLAGVSDEQYF.